The 25 T cell receptor beta chains below all came from one sample that was sequenced in a study of OX40 agonist ivuxolimab in advanced cancers. The data were produced by immunoSEQ multiplex PCR, yet TCRdb's version contains in-frame clones alone and is incomplete. The sample gives about 24,000 clones, over 60% of which show up once; under 20% is in the top ten. The specimen comprised CD4+ or CD8+ T cells sorted from blood, sampled in a trial of the OX40 agonist ivuxolimab. These receptors were taken from an adult with an advanced solid tumor such as melanoma, head and neck, liver or kidney cancer.

This clone has only a few counts. The chain uses TRBV15 and TRBJ2-2, with D uncertain. V dropped 5 bases and J dropped 3 bases, with 13 bases sitting between them. Germline assignment: CDR1 LNHNV and CDR2 YYDKDF (reference sequence). This CDR3 contains 15 residues. In nucleotides, the CDR3 is TGTGCCACCAGCGAAAGGAGTGGGGACACCGGGGAGCTGTTTTTT. This sequence encodes CATSERSGDTGELFF. The whole variable domain, remainder taken from reference TRBV15 and TRBJ2-2, is DAMVIQNPRYQVTQFGKPVTLSCSQTLNHNVMYWYQQKSSQAPKLLFHYYDKDFNNEADTPDNFQSRRPNTSFCFLDIRSPGLGDTAMYLCATSERSGDTGELFFGEGSRLTVL.

This chain connects TRBV19 to TRBJ2-4, with D possibly TRBD1 on 6 matching bases. Deletions cut 1 base from V and 0 bases from J, with 19 bases between. The CDR3 consists of 19 residues. Germline-derived CDR1 and CDR2 are LNHDA and SQIVND (reference sequence). CDR3 sequence reads: CASSIGPQGNRLAKNIQYF. The CDR3 DNA reads TGTGCCAGTAGTATAGGCCCCCAGGGGAACCGACTAGCCAAAAACATTCAGTACTTC. The full variable domain, with the rest looked up from reference TRBV19 and TRBJ2-4, is DGGITQSPKYLFRKEGQNVTLSCEQNLNHDAMYWYRQDPGQGLRLIYYSQIVNDFQKGDIAEGYSVSREKKESFPLTVTSAQKNPTAFYLCASSIGPQGNRLAKNIQYFGAGTRLSVL.

The chain is built from TRBV7-8 and TRBJ1-1; no firm D call. The V end was cut by 4 bases, the J end by 3 bases, with 12 bases between. The CDR3 sequence is 14 residues long. Germline V gene data show CDR1 as SGHVS and CDR2 as FQNEAQ. The CDR3 spells CASSSDVVDTEAFF. The DNA for the CDR3 is TGTGCCAGCAGCTCGGACGTAGTGGACACTGAAGCTTTCTTT.

This clone is judged large. The gene calls are TRBV11-2 and TRBJ1-2; 7 nucleotides line up with TRBD1. The CDR3 runs to 16 residues. Germline V lookup: CDR1 SGHAT, CDR2 FQNNGV. J was trimmed by 2 bases and V by 3 bases; bases with no gene match: 9. CDR3: CASSFRGDWENYGYTF. The CDR3 DNA is TGTGCCAGCAGCTTCAGGGGGGATTGGGAAAACTATGGCTACACCTTC.

This chain uses TRBV27 with TRBJ2-7, with no clear D. The CDR3 spans 13 residues. CDR1 and CDR2 from the germline V gene are MNHEY and SMNVEV (reference sequence). V gave up 2 bases and J gave up 3 bases, with 8 bases separating them. This chain's CDR3 is CASSLGPYYEQYF. Written as DNA, the CDR3 is TGTGCCAGCAGTTTAGGGCCCTACTACGAGCAGTACTTC.

This clone was picked up many times. The chain is built from TRBV29-1 and TRBJ2-1, with no clear D. CDR1 and CDR2 (germline): SQVTM, ANQGSEA. The CDR3 sequence is 14 residues long. With 6 bases removed from V and 3 bases from J, the gap between germline ends came to 15 bases. The CDR3 reads CSVIGRPNYNEQFF. CDR3 nucleotides: TGCAGCGTGATTGGCAGGCCGAACTACAATGAGCAGTTCTTC.

This clone appeared a few times. The rearrangement uses TRBV6-1 and TRBJ2-1; D remains ambiguous. This CDR3 has 14 amino acids. CDR1 and CDR2 from the germline V gene are MNHNS and SASEGT. V shed 0 bases and J shed 8 bases, with 11 bases lying between them. CDR3 in amino acids: CASSEASSLHEQFF. Written as DNA, the CDR3 is TGTGCCAGCAGTGAAGCTAGCAGTCTCCATGAGCAGTTCTTC.

This clone came up a few times. J is TRBJ2-3 and V is TRBV7-9, with 8 nucleotides matching TRBD1. The CDR3 loop spans 16 amino acids. Per the germline V gene, CDR1 is SEHNR and CDR2 is FQNEAQ (reference sequence). V lost 3 bases, J lost 2 bases, and 7 bases stayed unmatched. CDR3 loop: CASSFRTGPYTDTQYF. As DNA, the CDR3 is TGTGCCAGCAGCTTTCGGACAGGGCCCTACACAGATACGCAGTATTTT. The full variable domain, its missing parts supplied by reference TRBV7-9 and TRBJ2-3, is DTGVSQNPRHKITKRGQNVTFRCDPISEHNRLYWYRQTLGQGPEFLTYFQNEAQLEKSRLLSDRFSAERPKGSFSTLEIQRTEQGDSAMYLCASSFRTGPYTDTQYFGPGTRLTVL.

V gene TRBV13 combines with J gene TRBJ2-1, with D perhaps given as TRBD1 or TRBD2 (5 bases each). Between the trimmed V and J ends, which lost 2 bases and 3 bases, there was a span of 20 bases. Germline V gene sequence: CDR1 PRHDT, CDR2 FYEKMQ (reference sequence). This CDR3 has 18 residues. Here the CDR3 DNA reads TGTGCCAGCAGCTTAACCTCCCTTAGGGGAGCTTTCTACAATGAGCAGTTCTTC. This encodes CASSLTSLRGAFYNEQFF.

The chain is built from TRBV28 and TRBJ2-3, with 10 nucleotides matching TRBD2. CDR1 and CDR2 from the germline V gene are MDHEN and SYDVKM. The CDR3 sequence is 14 residues long. V was clipped by 10 bases and J by 5 bases; unmatched bases: 9. The CDR3 DNA follows: TGTGCCACATGGGGACTAGCGTGGGGAGATACGCAGTATTTT. Its protein product is CATWGLAWGDTQYF.

The chain recombines TRBV7-6 with TRBJ1-1; TRBD1 agrees at 9 bases. J lost 5 bases, V lost 5 bases, and 6 bases had no gene match. This CDR3 is built from 14 residues. The germline V gene has CDR1 SGHVS and CDR2 FNYEAQ. The CDR3 here is CASSRDRGGTEAFF. In nucleotides, the CDR3 is TGTGCCAGCAGCAGAGACAGGGGGGGAACTGAAGCTTTCTTT. The variable domain in full, completed from reference TRBV7-6 and TRBJ1-1, reads GAGVSQSPRYKVTKRGQDVALRCDPISGHVSLYWYRQALGQGPEFLTYFNYEAQQDKSGLPNDRFSAERPEGSISTLTIQRTEQRDSAMYRCASSRDRGGTEAFFGQGTRLTVV.

Here the CDR3 reads CASSFDLGRFLTEAFF. The DNA for the CDR3 is TGTGCCAGCAGCTTTGATTTAGGCAGATTCCTCACTGAAGCTTTCTTT. The J gene is TRBJ1-1, the V gene TRBV5-5, with no clear D. The V gene lost 2 bases and the J gene lost 4 bases, with 18 bases spanning the gap. The CDR3 is 16 amino acids. Per the germline V gene, CDR1 is SGHKS and CDR2 is YYEKEE (reference sequence).

This chain joins TRBV2 and TRBJ2-3; 12 bases map to TRBD2. With 3 bases clipped from V and 0 bases from J, the junction kept 1 base outside the gene matches. The CDR3 loop spans 16 amino acids. Germline CDR1 is SNHLY and CDR2 is FYNNEI. The CDR3 nucleotides are TGTGCCAGCAGTGAGCTAGCGGGGGGGAGCACAGATACGCAGTATTTT. Encoded protein: CASSELAGGSTDTQYF.

CDR3 sequence (DNA): TGTGCCAGCAAGAGGACTAGCGGGGCTCAAGAGACCCAGTACTTC. Amino acids: CASKRTSGAQETQYF. J is TRBJ2-5 and V is TRBV6-5; 12 bases are shared with TRBD2. The CDR3 is 15 residues long. Looked up from germline, CDR1 is MNHEY and CDR2 is SVGAGI. V shed 7 bases and J 2 bases; nucleotides not matched to a gene: 5.

The chain joins TRBV27 to TRBJ2-7; no firm D call. This CDR3 has 15 amino acids. The V gene's germline CDR1 is MNHEY and CDR2 SMNVEV (reference sequence). Trimming removed 5 bases at V and 3 bases at J, with 17 bases between. The CDR3 coding sequence is TGTGCCAGCAGTCCCCGGGCAGGCCTATACTACGAGCAGTACTTC. Amino acid sequence: CASSPRAGLYYEQYF.

The chain combines TRBV28 with TRBJ2-5; 9 positions match TRBD2. This CDR3 is built from 14 residues. V was pared by 5 bases and J by 5 bases, with 6 bases of the junction left unmatched. The germline V gene has CDR1 MDHEN and CDR2 SYDVKM. The CDR3 DNA is TGTGCCAGCAGTCTTAGCGGGGGAGTTGAGACCCAGTACTTC. This gives the protein CASSLSGGVETQYF.

The CDR3 DNA follows: TGTGCCAGCAGGGGGCCGGGAAAACGAAGCGGGGGGTCCTACAATGAGCAGTTCTTC. This sequence encodes CASRGPGKRSGGSYNEQFF. V and J are TRBV2 and TRBJ2-1, with 9 positions matching TRBD2. The CDR3 extends over 19 amino acids. Germline assignment: CDR1 SNHLY and CDR2 FYNNEI. V shed 6 bases, J shed 1 base, and the junction held 16 bases outside the gene matches.

This clone was observed a handful of times. This chain uses TRBV18 with TRBJ2-1, with 13 bases lining up with TRBD2. Losses at the gene ends were 4 bases for V and 2 bases for J; bases not matched to a gene: 2. CDR1 and CDR2 (germline): KGHSH, LQKENI. CDR3 size: 16 residues. CDR3 coding DNA: TGTGCCAGCTCACGACTAGCGGGGGGAACCTACAATGAGCAGTTCTTC. This translates into CASSRLAGGTYNEQFF.

This chain links TRBV6-5 with TRBJ2-7; 11 bases fit TRBD1. Germline V gene sequence: CDR1 MNHEY, CDR2 SVGAGI. This CDR3 is 14 amino acids long. Trimming removed 4 bases from V and 3 bases from J; junction bases left unmatched: 2. CDR3 sequence reads: CASSWGTGGYEQYF. In nucleotides, the CDR3 is TGTGCCAGCAGTTGGGGGACAGGGGGCTACGAGCAGTACTTC.

The V call is TRBV6-1, the J call TRBJ1-1; perhaps TRBD1 as D (5 bases). This CDR3 has 12 amino acids. The germline V gene has CDR1 MNHNS and CDR2 SASEGT. Trimming left V 2 bases short and J 6 bases short, with 7 bases between. Here the CDR3 DNA reads TGTGCCAGCAGTGAATGGGGGGCTGAAGCTTTCTTT. This codes for CASSEWGAEAFF.

V gene TRBV30 combines with J gene TRBJ1-4; TRBD1 might be the D (5 bases). The CDR3 is 15 amino acids. The V gene's germline CDR1 is GTSNPN and CDR2 SVGIG (reference sequence). V was cut by 1 base and J by 5 bases, with 14 bases left in between. The CDR3 DNA follows: TGTGCCTGGAGTGATGACAGAACCAAAAATGAAAAACTGTTTTTT. Residues: CAWSDDRTKNEKLFF.

The chain uses TRBV2 and TRBJ2-1; D is perhaps TRBD2 (5 bases). CDR3 length: 18 residues. In germline, CDR1 is SNHLY, CDR2 FYNNEI. V was pared by 2 bases and J by 0 bases, with 17 bases between. CDR3 sequence: CASSEPRASTSSYNEQFF. The DNA for the CDR3 is TGTGCCAGCAGTGAACCTCGAGCTAGCACGAGCTCCTACAATGAGCAGTTCTTC.

This clone appeared many times. The CDR3: CASSLVIGELFF. The CDR3 DNA follows: TGCGCCAGCAGTCTAGTGATCGGGGAGCTGTTTTTT. The rearrangement uses TRBV23-1 and TRBJ2-2, with D unclear. TRBV23-1 is placed among ORFs of uncertain function. The ends were cut back, 4 bases at V and 7 bases at J, with 7 bases in the middle. CDR3 length: 12 residues.

This chain connects TRBV6-6 to TRBJ1-5; D gene uncertain. Germline assignment: CDR1 MNHNY and CDR2 SVGAGI (reference sequence). Deletions cut 0 bases from V and 3 bases from J, with 12 bases between. This CDR3 region has 16 residues. DNA of the CDR3: TGTGCCAGCAGTTACTCCTCGTCAGCCTACAATCAGCCCCAGCATTTT. Translated, it gives CASSYSSSAYNQPQHF.

The V call is TRBV19, the J call TRBJ1-2; D unclear. V was trimmed by 4 bases and J by 0 bases, leaving 12 bases between them. Germline V lookup: CDR1 LNHDA, CDR2 SQIVND (reference sequence). This CDR3 has 15 amino acids. CDR3 sequence reads: CASSKTASSNYGYTF. DNA of the CDR3: TGTGCCAGTAGTAAAACGGCCTCCTCTAACTATGGCTACACCTTC.